The clone carrying this TCR beta chain was observed at least ten times. The time point denotes: sample taken at primary tumor resection. The input material, whole RNA from tumor, nontumor lung or frozen PBMC, was sequenced unsorted. This entry comes from a study of spatial heterogeneity in lung cancer. The CDR3 is made up of 15 amino acids. V shed 5 bases and J shed 4 bases, with 16 bases lying between them. The germline V gene has CDR1 SSHAT and CDR2 FNYEAQ (reference sequence). The library protocol tagged each TCR cDNA with a unique molecular identifier. From the 5' RACE reads, TCRdb called clonotypes with MiXCR, one entry per CDR3 protein. This sample has some 10,000 distinct CDR3 sequences, with less than 7% found just once.

This sequence originates from a male donor with early-stage non-small cell lung cancer. The specimen comprised normal lung tissue next to the tumor, sampled at surgery. The chain is built from TRBV7-7 and TRBJ2-3, with TRBD1 as a possible D gene (7 bases). CDR3 protein: CASSRGQPGADTQYF. The CDR3 DNA follows: TGTGCCAGCAGCCGGGGACAGCCGGGGGCAGATACGCAGTATTTT.